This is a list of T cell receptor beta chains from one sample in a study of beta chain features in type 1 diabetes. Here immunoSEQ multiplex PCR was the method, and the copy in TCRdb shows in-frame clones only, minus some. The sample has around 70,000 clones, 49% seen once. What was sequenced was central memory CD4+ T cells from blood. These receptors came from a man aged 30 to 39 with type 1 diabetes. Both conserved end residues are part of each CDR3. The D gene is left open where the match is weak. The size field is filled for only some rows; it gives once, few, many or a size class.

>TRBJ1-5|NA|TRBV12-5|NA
TGTGCTAGTGGTTTGGATGAGGGTCAGCCCCAGCATTTT
CASGLDEGQPQHF
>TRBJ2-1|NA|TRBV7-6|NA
TGTGCCAGCAACCCAATCGGTGGCTCCTACAATGAGCAGTTCTTC
CASNPIGGSYNEQFF
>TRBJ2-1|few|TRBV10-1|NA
TGCGCCAGCTGCCCGGGACAAGTCAACAATGAGCAGTTCTTC
CASCPGQVNNEQFF
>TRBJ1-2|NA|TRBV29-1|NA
TGCAGCGTTGAAAGGGACTCCTATGGCTACACCTTC
CSVERDSYGYTF
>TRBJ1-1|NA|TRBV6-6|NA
TGTGCCAGCAGTTCCCCAACAGAAATGAACACTGAAGCTTTCTTT
CASSSPTEMNTEAFF
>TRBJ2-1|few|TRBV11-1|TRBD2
TGTGCCAGCAGCGCTAAGGACGCGAGGGCGGGAGATGAGCAGTTCTTC
CASSAKDARAGDEQFF
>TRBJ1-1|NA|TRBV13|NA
TGTGCCAGCAGCTTCAGGGGCGCGAACACTGAAGCTTTCTTT
CASSFRGANTEAFF
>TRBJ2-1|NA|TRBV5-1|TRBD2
TGCGCCAGCAGCTTTACTAGCGGGGGTGGGAATGAGCAGTTCTTC
CASSFTSGGGNEQFF
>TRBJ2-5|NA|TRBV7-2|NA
TGTGCCAGCAGTCCCCCGAGCGGCCAAGAGACCCAGTACTTC
CASSPPSGQETQYF
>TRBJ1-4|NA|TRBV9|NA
TGTGCCAGCAGCCCTGGGGCGGGATTTAAAACTAATGAAAAACTGTTTTTT
CASSPGAGFKTNEKLFF
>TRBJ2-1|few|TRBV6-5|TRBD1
TGTGCCAGCAGGAGACAGGGTGGGGGCAATGAGCAGTTCTTC
CASRRQGGGNEQFF
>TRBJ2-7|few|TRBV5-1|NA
TGCGCCAGCAGCTCTACCATGGGCCCTAACGAGCAGTACTTC
CASSSTMGPNEQYF
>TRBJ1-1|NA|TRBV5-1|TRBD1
TGCGCCAGCAGCACGGGACAGGGGGGTGGCACTGAAGCTTTCTTT
CASSTGQGGGTEAFF
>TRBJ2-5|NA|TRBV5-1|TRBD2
TGCGCCAGCAGCTTGGGTTCTAGCGGGGGGAGAGAGACCCAGTACTTC
CASSLGSSGGRETQYF
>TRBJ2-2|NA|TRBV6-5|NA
TGTGCCAGCAGTGACCACGGAGGCGAGTTTTTT
CASSDHGGEFF
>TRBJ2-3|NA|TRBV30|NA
TGTGCCTGGAGTGTTGGGCACCAGCACACAGATACGCAGTATTTT
CAWSVGHQHTDTQYF
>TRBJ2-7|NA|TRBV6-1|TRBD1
TGTGCCAGCAGATCGGGACAGGGAAGCTTCTACGAGCAGTACTTC
CASRSGQGSFYEQYF
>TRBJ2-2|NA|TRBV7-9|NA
TGTGCCAGCAGCTTACAACGGTCCACCGGGGAGCTGTTTTTT
CASSLQRSTGELFF
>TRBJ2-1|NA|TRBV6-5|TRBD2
TGTGCCAGCAATCCTCCGGGACTAGCTTACAATGAGCAGTTCTTC
CASNPPGLAYNEQFF
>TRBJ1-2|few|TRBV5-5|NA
TGTGCCAGCAGCTTGGACAGGGATGGCTACACCTTC
CASSLDRDGYTF
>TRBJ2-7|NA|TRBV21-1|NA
TGTGCCAGCAGCAAAGGAACTAGCGGGAGTAAATCCTCCTACGAGCAGTACTTC
CASSKGTSGSKSSYEQYF
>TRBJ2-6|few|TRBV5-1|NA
TGCGCCAGCAGCTTAATAGAAACCTCTGGGGCCAACGTCCTGACTTTC
CASSLIETSGANVLTF
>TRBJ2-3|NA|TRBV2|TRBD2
TGTGCCAGCAGGCCCGGACTAGCGGGGGATACGCAGTATTTT
CASRPGLAGDTQYF
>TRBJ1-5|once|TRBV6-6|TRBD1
TGTGCCAGTACTCAGGGGGGAAACGTGCCCCAGCATTTT
CASTQGGNVPQHF
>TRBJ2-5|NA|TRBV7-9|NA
TGTGCCAGCAGCTTAGGGGACTTTAATCAAGAGACCCAGTACTTC
CASSLGDFNQETQYF
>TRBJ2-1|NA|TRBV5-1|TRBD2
TGCGCCAGCAGCCCCGGATGGGGGAGGGATGAGCAGTTCTTC
CASSPGWGRDEQFF
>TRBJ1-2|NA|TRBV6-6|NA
TGTGCCAGCAGTTACGGGGGGGAAGGAAGCTACACCTTC
CASSYGGEGSYTF
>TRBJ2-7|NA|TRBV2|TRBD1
TGTGCCAGCAGCCGCGTGGGGCAGGGGGTCTACGAGCAGTACTTC
CASSRVGQGVYEQYF